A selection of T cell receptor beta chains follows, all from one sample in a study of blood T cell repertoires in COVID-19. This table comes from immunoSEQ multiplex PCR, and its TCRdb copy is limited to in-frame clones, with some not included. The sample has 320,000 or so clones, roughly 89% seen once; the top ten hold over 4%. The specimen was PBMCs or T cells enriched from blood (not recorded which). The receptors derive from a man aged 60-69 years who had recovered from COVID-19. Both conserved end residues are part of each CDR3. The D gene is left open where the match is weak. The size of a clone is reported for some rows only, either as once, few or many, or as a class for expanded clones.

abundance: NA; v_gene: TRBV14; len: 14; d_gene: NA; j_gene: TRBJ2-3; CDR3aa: CASTPLGDTDTQYF; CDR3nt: TGTGCCAGCACCCCTCTCGGGGACACAGATACGCAGTATTTT
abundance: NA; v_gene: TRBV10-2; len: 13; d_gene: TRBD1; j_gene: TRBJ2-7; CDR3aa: CATKQSDRVEQYF; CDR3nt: TGCGCCACAAAACAATCGGACAGGGTCGAGCAGTACTTC
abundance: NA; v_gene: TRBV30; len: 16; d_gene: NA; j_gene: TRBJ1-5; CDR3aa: CAWSVMRRGSNQPQHF; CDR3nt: TGTGCCTGGAGTGTAATGCGGAGGGGTAGCAATCAGCCCCAGCATTTT
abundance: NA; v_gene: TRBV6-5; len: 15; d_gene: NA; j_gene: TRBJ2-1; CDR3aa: CASNIRGLAVSEQFF; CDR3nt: TGTGCCAGCAACATCCGGGGGCTAGCGGTTAGTGAGCAGTTCTTC
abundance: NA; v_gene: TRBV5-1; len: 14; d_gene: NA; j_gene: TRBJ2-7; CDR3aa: CASSLAAGSYEQYF; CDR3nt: TGCGCCAGCAGCTTGGCAGCCGGGAGCTACGAGCAGTACTTC
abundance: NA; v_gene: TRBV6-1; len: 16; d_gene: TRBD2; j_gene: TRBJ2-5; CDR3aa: CASSEEWTSNVETQYF; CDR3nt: TGTGCCAGCAGTGAAGAGTGGACTAGCAACGTGGAGACCCAGTACTTC
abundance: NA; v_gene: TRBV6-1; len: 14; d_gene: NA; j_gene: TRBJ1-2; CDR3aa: CASSEPSEIYGYTF; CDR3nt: TGTGCCAGCAGTGAACCGAGCGAAATCTATGGCTACACCTTC
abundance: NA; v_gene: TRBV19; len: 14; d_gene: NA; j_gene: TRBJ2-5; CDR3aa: CASSETGSQETQYF; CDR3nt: TGTGCCAGTAGCGAAACAGGGTCCCAAGAGACCCAGTACTTC
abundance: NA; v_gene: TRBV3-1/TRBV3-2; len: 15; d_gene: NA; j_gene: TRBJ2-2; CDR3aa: CASSQVGQSTGELFF; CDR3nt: TGTGCCAGCAGCCAAGTTGGGCAGTCAACCGGGGAGCTGTTTTTT
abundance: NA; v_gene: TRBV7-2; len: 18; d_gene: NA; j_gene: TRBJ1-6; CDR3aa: CASSLAYRPSSYNSPLHF; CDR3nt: TGTGCCAGCAGCTTAGCGTACAGGCCAAGCTCCTATAATTCACCCCTCCACTTT
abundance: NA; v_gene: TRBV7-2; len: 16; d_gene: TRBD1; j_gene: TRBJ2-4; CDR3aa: CASSPIGSQGKNIQYF; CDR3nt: TGTGCCAGCAGCCCCATCGGGTCACAGGGGAAAAACATTCAGTACTTC
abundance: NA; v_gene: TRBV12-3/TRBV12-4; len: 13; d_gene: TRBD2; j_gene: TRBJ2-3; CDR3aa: CASRWTSGDTQYF; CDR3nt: TGTGCCAGCAGATGGACTAGCGGAGATACGCAGTATTTT
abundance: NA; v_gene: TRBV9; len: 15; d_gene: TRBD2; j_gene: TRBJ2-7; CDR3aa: CASSVGSSGRAEQYF; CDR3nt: TGTGCCAGCAGCGTAGGATCTAGCGGGAGAGCCGAGCAGTACTTC
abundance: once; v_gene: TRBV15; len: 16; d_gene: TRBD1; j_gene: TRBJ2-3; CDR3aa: CATSRDLGQGEDTQYF; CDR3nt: TGTGCCACCAGCAGAGATCTGGGACAGGGGGAAGATACGCAGTATTTT
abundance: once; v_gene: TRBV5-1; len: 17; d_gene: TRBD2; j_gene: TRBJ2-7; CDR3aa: CASSLGLAGGWVYEQYF; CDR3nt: TGCGCCAGCAGCTTAGGACTAGCGGGAGGATGGGTCTACGAGCAGTACTTC